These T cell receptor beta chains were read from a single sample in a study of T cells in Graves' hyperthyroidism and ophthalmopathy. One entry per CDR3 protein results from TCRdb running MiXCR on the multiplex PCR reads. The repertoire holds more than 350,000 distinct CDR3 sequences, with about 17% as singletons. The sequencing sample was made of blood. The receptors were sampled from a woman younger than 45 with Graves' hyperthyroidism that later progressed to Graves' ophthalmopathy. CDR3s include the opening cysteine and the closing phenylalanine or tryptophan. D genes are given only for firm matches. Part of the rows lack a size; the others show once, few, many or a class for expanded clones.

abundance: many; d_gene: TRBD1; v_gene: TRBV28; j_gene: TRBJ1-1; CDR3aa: CASSLAHRGSTEAFF; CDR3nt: TGTGCCAGCAGTTTAGCCCACAGGGGGAGCACTGAAGCTTTCTTT
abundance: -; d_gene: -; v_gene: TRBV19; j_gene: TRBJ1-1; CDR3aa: CASSIASGGVAEAFF; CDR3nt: TGTGCCAGTAGTATAGCCTCCGGGGGCGTCGCTGAAGCTTTCTTT
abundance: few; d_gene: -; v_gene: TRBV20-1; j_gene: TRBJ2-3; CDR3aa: CSARDTATDTQYF; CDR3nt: TGCAGTGCTAGAGATACTGCCACAGATACGCAGTATTTT
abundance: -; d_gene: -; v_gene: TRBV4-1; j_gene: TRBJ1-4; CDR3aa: CASSQWGARGEKLFF; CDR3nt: TGCGCCAGCAGCCAATGGGGCGCCCGGGGTGAAAAACTGTTTTTT
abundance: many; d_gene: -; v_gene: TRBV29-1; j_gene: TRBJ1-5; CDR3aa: CQTGSRSNQPQHF; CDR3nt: TGCCAGACCGGGAGCCGGAGCAATCAGCCCCAGCATTTT
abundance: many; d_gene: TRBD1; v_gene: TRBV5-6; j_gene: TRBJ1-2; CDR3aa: CASSYGQGSGYTF; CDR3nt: TGTGCCAGCAGCTACGGACAGGGTTCTGGCTACACCTTC
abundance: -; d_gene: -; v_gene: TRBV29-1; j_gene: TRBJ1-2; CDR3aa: CSVEDLSRAGYGYTF; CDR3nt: TGCAGCGTTGAAGATCTCTCCAGGGCCGGCTATGGCTACACCTTC
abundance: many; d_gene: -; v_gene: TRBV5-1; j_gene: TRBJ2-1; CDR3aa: CASSFGEGDEQFF; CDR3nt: TGCGCCAGCAGCTTCGGAGAAGGCGATGAGCAGTTCTTC
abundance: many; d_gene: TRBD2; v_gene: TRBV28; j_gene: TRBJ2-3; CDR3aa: CASKAGASTDTQYF; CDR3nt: TGTGCCAGCAAGGCGGGAGCCTCCACAGATACGCAGTATTTT
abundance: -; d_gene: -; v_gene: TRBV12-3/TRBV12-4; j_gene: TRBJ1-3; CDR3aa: CASTLRGGAGNTIYF; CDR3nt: TGTGCCAGCACCCTAAGGGGAGGCGCTGGAAACACCATATATTTT
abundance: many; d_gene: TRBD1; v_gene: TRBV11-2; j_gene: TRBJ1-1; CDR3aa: CASSLGQLDTEAFF; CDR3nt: TGTGCCAGCAGCTTGGGACAGTTGGACACTGAAGCTTTCTTT
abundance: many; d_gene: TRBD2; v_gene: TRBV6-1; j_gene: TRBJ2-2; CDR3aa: CASSSLTSIRSGELFF; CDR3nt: TGTGCCAGCAGTTCACTGACTAGCATCAGGTCCGGGGAGCTGTTTTTT
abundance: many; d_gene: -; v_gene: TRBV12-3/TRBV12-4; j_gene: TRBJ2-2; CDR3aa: CASSSLGVTGELFF; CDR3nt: TGTGCCAGCAGTTCGCTCGGGGTCACCGGGGAGCTGTTTTTT
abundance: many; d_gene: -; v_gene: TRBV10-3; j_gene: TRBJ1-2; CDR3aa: CAISELAYYGYTF; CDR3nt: TGTGCCATCAGTGAATTGGCCTACTATGGCTACACCTTC
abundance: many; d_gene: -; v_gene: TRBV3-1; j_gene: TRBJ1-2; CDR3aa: CASSQDPGVDGYTF; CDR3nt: TGTGCCAGCAGCCAAGATCCGGGAGTTGATGGCTACACCTTC
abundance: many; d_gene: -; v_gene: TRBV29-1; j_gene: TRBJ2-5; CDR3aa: CSVEQRRVPSETQYF; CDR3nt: TGCAGCGTTGAACAAAGGAGGGTTCCTTCAGAGACCCAGTACTTC
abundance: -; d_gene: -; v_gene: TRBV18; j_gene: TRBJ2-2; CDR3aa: CASSPTPPTNTGELFF; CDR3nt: TGTGCCAGCTCACCGACACCACCTACGAACACCGGGGAGCTGTTTTTT
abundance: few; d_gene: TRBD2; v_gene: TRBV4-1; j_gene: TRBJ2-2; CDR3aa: CASSQEPVLLAIGELFF; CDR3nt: TGCGCCAGCAGCCAAGAACCCGTCCTACTAGCGATCGGGGAGCTGTTTTTT
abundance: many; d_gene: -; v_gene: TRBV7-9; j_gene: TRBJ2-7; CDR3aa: CASSLGGKSYEQYF; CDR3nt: TGTGCCAGCAGCTTAGGGGGCAAGTCCTACGAGCAGTACTTC
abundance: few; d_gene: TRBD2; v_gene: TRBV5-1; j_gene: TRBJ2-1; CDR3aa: CASRPGLARNEQFF; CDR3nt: TGCGCCAGCCGACCGGGACTAGCGAGGAATGAGCAGTTCTTC
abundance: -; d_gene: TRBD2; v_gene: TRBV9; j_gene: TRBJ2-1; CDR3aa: CASSVEELAGASHNEQFF; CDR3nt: TGTGCCAGCAGCGTAGAGGAGTTAGCGGGAGCGTCCCACAATGAGCAGTTCTTC
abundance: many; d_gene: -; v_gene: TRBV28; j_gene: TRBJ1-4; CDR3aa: CASSGSRTEKLFF; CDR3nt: TGTGCCAGCAGCGGGAGCAGGACTGAAAAACTGTTTTTT
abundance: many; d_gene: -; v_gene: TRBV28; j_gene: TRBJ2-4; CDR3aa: CASSSRGYQTPPAKNIQYF; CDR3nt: TGTGCCAGCTCCAGTAGAGGGTATCAAACTCCTCCGGCCAAAAACATTCAGTACTTC
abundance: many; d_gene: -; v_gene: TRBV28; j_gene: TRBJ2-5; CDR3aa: CASSQGGQETQYF; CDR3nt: TGTGCCAGCAGTCAGGGAGGCCAAGAGACCCAGTACTTC
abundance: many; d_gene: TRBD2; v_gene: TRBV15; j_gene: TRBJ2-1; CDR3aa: CATSSGGLADLSYNEQFF; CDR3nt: TGTGCCACCAGCAGTGGGGGACTAGCGGACCTCTCCTACAATGAGCAGTTCTTC
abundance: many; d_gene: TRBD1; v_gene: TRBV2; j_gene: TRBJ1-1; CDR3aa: CASRPGGGVSDTEAFF; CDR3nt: TGTGCCAGCCGGCCGGGAGGGGGCGTATCGGACACTGAAGCTTTCTTT
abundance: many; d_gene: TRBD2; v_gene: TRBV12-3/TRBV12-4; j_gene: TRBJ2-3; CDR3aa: CASSLSGGAPDTQYF; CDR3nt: TGTGCCAGCAGTTTATCGGGGGGGGCCCCAGATACGCAGTATTTT
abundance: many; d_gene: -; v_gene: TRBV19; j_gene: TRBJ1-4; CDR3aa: CASSGRGTSTNEKLFF; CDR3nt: TGTGCCAGTAGTGGGCGAGGAACGTCAACTAATGAAAAACTGTTTTTT
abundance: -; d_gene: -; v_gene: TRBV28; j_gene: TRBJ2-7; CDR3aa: CASSNTTGAYYEQYF; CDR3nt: TGTGCCAGCAGCAATACTACAGGTGCTTACTACGAGCAGTACTTC
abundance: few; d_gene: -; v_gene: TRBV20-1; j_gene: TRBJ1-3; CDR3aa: CSARAQGTAGNTIYF; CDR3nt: TGCAGTGCTAGAGCACAGGGAACGGCTGGAAACACCATATATTTT
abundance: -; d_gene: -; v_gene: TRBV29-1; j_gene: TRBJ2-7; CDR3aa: CSVDFGVVPYEQYF; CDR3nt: TGCAGCGTTGATTTCGGGGTAGTTCCCTACGAGCAGTACTTC
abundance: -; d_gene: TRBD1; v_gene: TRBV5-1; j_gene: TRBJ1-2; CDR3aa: CASSLAGQGADYGYTF; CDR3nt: TGCGCCAGCAGCTTGGCCGGGCAGGGGGCTGACTATGGCTACACCTTC
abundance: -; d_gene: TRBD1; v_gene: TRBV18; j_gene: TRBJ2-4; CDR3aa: CASSPLGQGKNIQYF; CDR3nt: TGTGCCAGCTCACCACTGGGACAGGGAAAAAACATTCAGTACTTC
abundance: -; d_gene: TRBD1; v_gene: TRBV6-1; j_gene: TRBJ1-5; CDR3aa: CASSVVWTGDQPRHF; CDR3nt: TGTGCCAGCAGTGTGGTATGGACAGGGGATCAGCCCCGGCATTTT
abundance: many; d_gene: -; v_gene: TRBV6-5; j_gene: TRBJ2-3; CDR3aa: CASSYGVNRATDTQYF; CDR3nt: TGTGCCAGCAGTTACGGGGTCAACAGGGCTACCGATACGCAGTATTTT
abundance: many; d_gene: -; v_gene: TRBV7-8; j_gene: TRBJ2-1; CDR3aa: CASSFAWENEQFF; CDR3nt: TGTGCCAGCAGCTTCGCATGGGAAAATGAGCAGTTCTTC
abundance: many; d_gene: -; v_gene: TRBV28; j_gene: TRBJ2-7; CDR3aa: CATGGGGSSYEQYF; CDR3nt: TGTGCCACCGGAGGTGGGGGGAGCTCCTACGAGCAGTACTTC
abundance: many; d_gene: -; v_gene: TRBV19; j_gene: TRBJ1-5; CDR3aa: CASNLFGGGYSNQPQHF; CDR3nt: TGTGCCAGTAATCTCTTCGGGGGAGGTTATAGCAATCAGCCCCAGCATTTT
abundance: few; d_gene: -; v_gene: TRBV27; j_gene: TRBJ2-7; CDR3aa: CASSFQIYYEQYF; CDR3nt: TGTGCCAGCAGTTTTCAGATTTACTACGAGCAGTACTTC
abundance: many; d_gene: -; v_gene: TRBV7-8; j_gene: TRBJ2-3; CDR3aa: CASSVLRGSTDTQYF; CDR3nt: TGTGCCAGCAGCGTTTTAAGGGGCAGCACAGATACGCAGTATTTT
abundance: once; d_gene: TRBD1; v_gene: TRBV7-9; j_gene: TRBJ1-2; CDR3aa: CASSFPRTGDYGYTF; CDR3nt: TGTGCCAGCAGCTTTCCTCGGACAGGGGATTATGGCTACACCTTC
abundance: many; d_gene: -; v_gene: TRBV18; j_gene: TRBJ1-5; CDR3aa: CASSPRDQNQPQHF; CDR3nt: TGTGCCAGCTCACCTAGGGACCAAAATCAGCCCCAGCATTTT
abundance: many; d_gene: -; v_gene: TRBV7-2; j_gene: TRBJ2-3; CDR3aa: CASSLDTDTQYF; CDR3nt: TGTGCCAGCAGCTTAGACACAGATACGCAGTATTTT
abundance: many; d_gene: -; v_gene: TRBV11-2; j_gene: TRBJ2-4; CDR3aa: CASSLVGGKNIQYF; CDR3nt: TGTGCCAGCAGCTTAGTCGGGGGCAAAAACATTCAGTACTTC
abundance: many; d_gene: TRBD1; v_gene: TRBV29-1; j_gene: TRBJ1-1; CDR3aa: CSVTTGPAEAFF; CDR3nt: TGCAGCGTAACGACAGGGCCCGCTGAAGCTTTCTTT
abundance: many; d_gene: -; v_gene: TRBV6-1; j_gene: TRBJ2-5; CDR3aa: CASSDPVLVEETQYF; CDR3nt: TGTGCCAGCAGTGATCCCGTCCTAGTCGAGGAGACCCAGTACTTC
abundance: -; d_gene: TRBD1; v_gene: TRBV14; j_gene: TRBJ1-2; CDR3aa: CASSPLTRTGRNGYTF; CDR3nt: TGTGCCAGCAGCCCTCTAACCCGGACAGGGCGGAATGGCTACACCTTC
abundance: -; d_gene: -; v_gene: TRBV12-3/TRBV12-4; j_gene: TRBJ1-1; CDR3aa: CASSLVRGRLSEAFF; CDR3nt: TGTGCCAGCAGTTTAGTACGGGGGCGATTGTCTGAAGCTTTCTTT
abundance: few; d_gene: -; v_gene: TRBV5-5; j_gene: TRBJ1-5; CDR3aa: CASSRAYNQPQHF; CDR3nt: TGTGCCAGCAGCCGGGCTTACAATCAGCCCCAGCATTTT
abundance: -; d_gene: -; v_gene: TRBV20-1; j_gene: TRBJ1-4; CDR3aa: CSARVAMSEKLFF; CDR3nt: TGCAGTGCTAGAGTCGCTATGAGTGAAAAACTGTTTTTT
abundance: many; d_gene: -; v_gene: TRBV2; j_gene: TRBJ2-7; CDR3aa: CASSQGRLFYEQYF; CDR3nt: TGTGCCAGCAGCCAGGGGCGGTTGTTCTACGAGCAGTACTTC